The TCR beta chain described here comes from a study of siplizumab effects on memory and regulatory T cells. Trimming cost V 0 bases and J 1 base, with 15 bases left between them. The CDR3 length is 17 residues. CDR1 SGHNT and CDR2 YENEEA come from the germline V gene. Repertoires were generated with immunoSEQ multiplex PCR, while TCRdb's copy carries only in-frame clones and drops some. The repertoire holds around 100,000 clones, with about 91% as singletons. This sequence was found in a human donor in good health. The chain uses TRBV11-3 and TRBJ1-1; TRBD1 is a possible D gene (5 bases). The sequencing input was CD4+ T cells sorted from blood. The CDR3 is CASSLEGRGRKNTEAFF. The CDR3 DNA reads TGTGCCAGCAGCTTAGAAGGGCGGGGGAGAAAGAACACTGAAGCTTTCTTT.